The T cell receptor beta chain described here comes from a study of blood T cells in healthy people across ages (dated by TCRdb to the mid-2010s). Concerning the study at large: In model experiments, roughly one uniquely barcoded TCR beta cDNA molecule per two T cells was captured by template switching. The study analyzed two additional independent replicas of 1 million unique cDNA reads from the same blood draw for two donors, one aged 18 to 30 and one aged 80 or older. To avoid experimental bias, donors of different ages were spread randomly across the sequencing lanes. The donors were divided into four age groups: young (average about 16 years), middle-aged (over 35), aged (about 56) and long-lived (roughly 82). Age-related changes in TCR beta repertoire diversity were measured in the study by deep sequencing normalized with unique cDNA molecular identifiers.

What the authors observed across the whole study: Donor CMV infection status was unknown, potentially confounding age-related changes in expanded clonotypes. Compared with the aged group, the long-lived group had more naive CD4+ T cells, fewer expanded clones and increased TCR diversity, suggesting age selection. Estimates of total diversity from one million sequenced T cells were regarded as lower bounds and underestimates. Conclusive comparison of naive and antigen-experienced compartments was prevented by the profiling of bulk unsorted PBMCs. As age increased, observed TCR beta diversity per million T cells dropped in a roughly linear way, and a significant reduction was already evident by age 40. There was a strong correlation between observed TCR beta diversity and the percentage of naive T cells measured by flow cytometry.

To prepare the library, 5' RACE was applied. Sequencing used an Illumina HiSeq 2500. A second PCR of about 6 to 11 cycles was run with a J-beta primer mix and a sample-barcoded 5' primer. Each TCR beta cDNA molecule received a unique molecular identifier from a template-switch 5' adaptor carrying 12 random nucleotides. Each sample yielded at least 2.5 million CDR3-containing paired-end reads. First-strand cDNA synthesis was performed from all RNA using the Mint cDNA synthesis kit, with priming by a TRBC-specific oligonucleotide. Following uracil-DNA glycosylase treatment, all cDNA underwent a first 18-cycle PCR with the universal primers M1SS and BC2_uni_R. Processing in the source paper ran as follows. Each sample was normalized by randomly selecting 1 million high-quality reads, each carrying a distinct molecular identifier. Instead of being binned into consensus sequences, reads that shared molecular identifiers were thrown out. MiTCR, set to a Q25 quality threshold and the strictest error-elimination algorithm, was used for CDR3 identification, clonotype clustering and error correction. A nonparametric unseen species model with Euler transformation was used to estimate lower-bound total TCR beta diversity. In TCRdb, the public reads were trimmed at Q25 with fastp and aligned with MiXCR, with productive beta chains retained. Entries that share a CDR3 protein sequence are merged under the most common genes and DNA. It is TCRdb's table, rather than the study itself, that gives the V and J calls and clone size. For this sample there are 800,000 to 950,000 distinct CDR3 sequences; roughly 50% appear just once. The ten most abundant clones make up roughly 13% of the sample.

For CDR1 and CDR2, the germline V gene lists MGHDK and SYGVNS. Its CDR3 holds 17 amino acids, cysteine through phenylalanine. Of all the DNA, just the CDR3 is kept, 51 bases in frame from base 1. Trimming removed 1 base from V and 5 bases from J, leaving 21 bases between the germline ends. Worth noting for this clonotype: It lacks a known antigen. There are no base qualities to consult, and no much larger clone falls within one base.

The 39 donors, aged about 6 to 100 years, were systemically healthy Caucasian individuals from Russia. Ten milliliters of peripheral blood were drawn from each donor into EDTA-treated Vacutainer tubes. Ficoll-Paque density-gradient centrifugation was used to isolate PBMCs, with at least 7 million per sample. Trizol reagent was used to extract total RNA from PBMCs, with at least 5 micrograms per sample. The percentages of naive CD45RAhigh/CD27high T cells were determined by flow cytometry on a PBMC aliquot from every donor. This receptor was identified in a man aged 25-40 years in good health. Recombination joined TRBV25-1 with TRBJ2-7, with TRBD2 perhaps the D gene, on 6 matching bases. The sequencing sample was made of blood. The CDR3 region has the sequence CASSELAVADTGDEQYF. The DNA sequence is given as TGTGCCAGCAGTGAATTAGCGGTAGCGGACACGGGGGACGAGCAGTACTTC.